A single sample is the source of the 23 T cell receptor beta chains below, sequenced in a study of T cells in Graves' hyperthyroidism and ophthalmopathy. Researchers took RNA transcripts and amplified the TCR beta CDR3 regions from them. During a first-round RT-PCR of the TCR CDR3, the HTBI primer set was used. TCRdb re-called the multiplex PCR reads with MiXCR, one entry per CDR3 protein. The data contain some 510,000 distinct CDR3 sequences, around 20% of them seen just once; the ten biggest clones take up about a quarter. Sequencing was carried out using blood. These receptors originate from a man between 18 and 35 years old with Graves' hyperthyroidism.

The gene calls are TRBV6-1 and TRBJ2-7; 8 bases align to TRBD2. The ends lost 0 bases at V and 2 bases at J; junction bases unmatched: 3. The CDR3 length is 15 residues. CDR1 is MNHNS, CDR2 SASEGT, per germline. The CDR3 DNA reads as TGTGCCAGCAGTGAAGCTTCTAGCGGGCCCTACGAGCAGTACTTC. Translated, it gives CASSEASSGPYEQYF.

This clonotype has a handful of counts. The chain couples TRBV28 to TRBJ2-2; 10 bases align to TRBD1. This CDR3 has 17 amino acids. V shed 7 bases, J shed 4 bases, and the junction held 12 bases outside the gene matches. In germline, CDR1 is MDHEN, CDR2 SYDVKM. CDR3 amino acids: CASTSTGGAISTGELFF. For the CDR3, the DNA is TGTGCCAGCACCTCGACAGGGGGCGCGATTTCCACCGGGGAGCTGTTTTTT.

This clonotype was picked up many times. CDR3 sequence reads: CASSDGAWGETQYF. For the CDR3, the DNA is TGTGCCAGCAGCGACGGAGCCTGGGGGGAGACCCAGTACTTC. This sequence joins TRBV14 and TRBJ2-5; perhaps D is TRBD1 or TRBD2 (5 bases each). This CDR3 spans 14 amino acids. The V end was cut by 5 bases, the J end by 5 bases, with 15 bases between. Germline-derived CDR1 and CDR2 are SGHDN and FVKESK.

This clonotype has ten or more counts. V is TRBV27 and J is TRBJ1-1, with D possibly matching TRBD1 (6 bases). Germline V gene lookup returns CDR1 MNHEY and CDR2 SMNVEV (reference sequence). The CDR3 consists of 14 residues. With 6 bases removed from V and 1 base from J, the gap between germline ends came to 12 bases. This CDR3 reads CASRTQGQNTEAFF. CDR3 DNA sequence: TGTGCCAGCAGGACACAGGGCCAGAACACTGAAGCTTTCTTT.

This clonotype was observed a few times. The chain recombines TRBV6-5 with TRBJ1-1, with 9 bases aligning to TRBD1. After removal of 2 bases from V and 6 bases from J, the junction contained 7 bases not matched to a gene. The CDR3 contains 15 residues. Germline values: CDR1 MNHEY, CDR2 SVGAGI. The CDR3 sequence: CASSYRDRVLAEAFF. For the CDR3, the DNA is TGTGCCAGCAGTTACCGGGACAGGGTGTTGGCTGAAGCTTTCTTT.

The genes are TRBV20-1 and TRBJ2-7, with 8 bases aligning to TRBD2. The CDR3 loop spans 13 amino acids. CDR1 DFQATT and CDR2 SNEGSKA come from the germline V gene (reference sequence). Trimming at V came to 2 bases and at J to 5 bases, leaving 5 bases not matched to a gene. CDR3 nucleotides: TGCAGTGCTAGACGCGGGGGGTTCGACGAGCAGTACTTC. Residues: CSARRGGFDEQYF.

The genes are TRBV11-2 and TRBJ2-5, with 16 nucleotides matching TRBD2. Germline-derived CDR1 and CDR2 are SGHAT and FQNNGV. The CDR3 runs 18 residues. The V and J ends lost 5 bases and 4 bases, in that order; junction bases with no gene match: 10. CDR3: CASSTGLAGGLVRETQYF. Here the CDR3 DNA reads TGTGCCAGCAGCACGGGACTAGCGGGAGGGTTAGTGCGAGAGACCCAGTACTTC. The complete variable domain, with remaining parts taken from reference TRBV11-2 and TRBJ2-5, reads EAGVAQSPRYKIIEKRQSVAFWCNPISGHATLYWYQQILGQGPKLLIQFQNNGVVDDSQLPKDRFSAERLKGVDSTLKIQPAKLEDSAVYLCASSTGLAGGLVRETQYFGPGTRLLVL.

Many counts were recorded for this clonotype. J is TRBJ2-5 and V is TRBV2; D not resolved. Trimming removed 6 bases at V and 2 bases at J, with 7 bases between. Germline lookup yields CDR1 SNHLY and CDR2 FYNNEI. The CDR3 totals 12 residues. This CDR3 reads CASRPDQETQYF. DNA for the CDR3: TGTGCCAGCAGGCCAGATCAAGAGACCCAGTACTTC.

Concerning this clonotype: A much larger clone differs by one base, so this may be a read error. The rearrangement joins TRBV2 to TRBJ2-7; maybe TRBD1 (6 bases). The CDR3 is made up of 14 amino acids. Germline assignment: CDR1 SNHLY and CDR2 FYNNEI. The V end was cut by 10 bases, the J end by 2 bases, with 18 bases between. The CDR3 is CATKAWTATYEQYF. The CDR3 bases are TGTGCCACCAAAGCCTGGACAGCGACCTACGAGCAGTACTTC.

This clonotype was seen more than once but under ten times. The J gene is TRBJ2-5, the V gene TRBV6-1; D unresolved. The CDR3 sequence is 11 residues long. The V and J ends lost 6 bases and 5 bases respectively, with 7 bases between them. Germline CDR1 and CDR2: MNHNS and SASEGT. The CDR3, as DNA: TGTGCCAGCAGCCCAATGGAGACCCAGTACTTC. Amino acid sequence: CASSPMETQYF.

V is TRBV6-1 and J is TRBJ1-5, with 8 nucleotides matching TRBD1. J lost 1 base, V lost 7 bases, and 9 bases had no gene match. The length of the CDR3 is 16 residues. From germline, CDR1 is MNHNS and CDR2 SASEGT. CDR3 sequence: CASTPRWTGSNQPQHF. Written as DNA, the CDR3 is TGTGCCAGCACCCCAAGGTGGACAGGGAGCAATCAGCCCCAGCATTTT.

The J gene is TRBJ2-5, the V gene TRBV6-1; D is undetermined. Trimming stripped 6 bases from V and 2 bases from J, with 16 bases between. There are 15 residues in the CDR3. Germline lookup yields CDR1 MNHNS and CDR2 SASEGT. The CDR3, as DNA: TGTGCCAGCAGGGACGGAAACGTAAGACAAGAGACCCAGTACTTC. Protein product: CASRDGNVRQETQYF.

At least ten counts were recorded for this clonotype. The chain carries TRBV6-1 and TRBJ1-5; no clear D gene. Trimming pared 5 bases from V and 5 bases from J, leaving 10 bases between. This CDR3 is 13 amino acids long. Germline values: CDR1 MNHNS, CDR2 SASEGT. The CDR3 loop reads CASSPWTDQPQHF. The CDR3 DNA reads TGTGCCAGCAGTCCCTGGACGGATCAGCCCCAGCATTTT.

The rearrangement joins TRBV12-3 or TRBV12-4 to TRBJ2-2; TRBD2 matches at 9 bases. Trimming took 5 bases from V and 7 from J; bases not matched to a gene: 5. CDR3 size: 14 residues. For the CDR3, the DNA is TGTGCCAGCAGTCAGCTAGCGGGGCACGGGGAGCTGTTTTTT. Amino acid sequence: CASSQLAGHGELFF.

This clonotype was observed many times. The V gene is TRBV19, the J gene TRBJ1-3, with 12 bases that match TRBD1. The CDR3 spans 17 residues. CDR1 and CDR2 from the germline V gene are LNHDA and SQIVND (reference sequence). With 7 bases clipped from V and 0 bases from J, the junction kept 7 bases outside the gene matches. The CDR3 reads CASTPGQGASSGNTIYF. DNA for the CDR3: TGTGCCAGTACCCCGGGACAGGGGGCCAGCTCTGGAAACACCATATATTTT.

J is TRBJ2-7 and V is TRBV12-3 or TRBV12-4, with D tentatively TRBD1 (5 bases). Trimming stripped 1 base from V and 6 bases from J, with 13 bases between. CDR3 length: 14 residues. Here the CDR3 reads CASSLEGLLGEQYF. In DNA, the CDR3 is TGTGCCAGCAGTTTAGAGGGGCTTTTAGGCGAGCAGTACTTC.

This clonotype was detected a few times. It may be a read error: a sequence one base away is much more abundant. The CDR3 is CASSTEAGFNEPQHF. The CDR3, as DNA: TGTGCCAGCAGTACCGAGGCGGGATTCAATGAGCCCCAGCATTTT. The chain recombines TRBV28 with TRBJ1-5; unclear D gene. Germline loops: CDR1 MDHEN, CDR2 SYDVKM. CDR3 length: 15 amino acids.

This clonotype was counted only a few times. This chain uses TRBV28 with TRBJ1-5; unclear D gene. Germline V gene lookup returns CDR1 MDHEN and CDR2 SYDVKM. The CDR3 totals 15 residues. Trimming left V 3 bases short and J 0 bases short, with 9 bases between. CDR3 coding DNA: TGTGCCAGCAGTTTTCGCCTGGGTAGCAATCAGCCCCAGCATTTT. Translation gives CASSFRLGSNQPQHF.

This clonotype was counted ten times or more. This rearrangement joins TRBV19 to TRBJ2-7; D unresolved. CDR3 length equals 13 residues. Trimming pared 3 bases from V and 6 bases from J, leaving 12 bases between. Germline CDR1 reads LNHDA; CDR2 reads SQIVND (reference sequence). As DNA, the CDR3 is TGTGCCAGTAGTATGGCAACTCCTGGCGAGCAGTACTTC. Translating gives CASSMATPGEQYF.

This chain links TRBV14 with TRBJ1-1, with D hard to call. The V end lost 1 base, the J end lost 10 bases, and 10 bases lay between the germline ends. CDR1 SGHDN and CDR2 FVKESK come from the germline V gene. The CDR3 contains 12 residues. The CDR3 reads CASSQGVPGAFF. CDR3 DNA: TGTGCCAGCAGCCAAGGGGTCCCCGGAGCTTTCTTT.

CDR3 protein: CASSHRTGIGYTF. The CDR3 DNA follows: TGTGCCAGCAGCCATCGGACAGGGATTGGCTACACCTTC. The rearrangement links TRBV7-8 to TRBJ1-2; 8 nucleotides line up with TRBD1. The CDR3 length is 13 residues. V lost 5 bases, J lost 7 bases, and 6 bases stayed unmatched. Germline CDR1 is SGHVS and CDR2 is FQNEAQ.

This clonotype was recorded many times. V and J are TRBV5-4 and TRBJ2-2; D not resolved. V was clipped by 4 bases and J by 0 bases, with 13 bases between them. CDR1 and CDR2 from the germline V gene are SGHNT and YYREEE (reference sequence). The CDR3 has 16 residues. CDR3 region: CASSVSIPTNTGELFF. CDR3 nucleotide sequence: TGTGCCAGCAGCGTGAGCATTCCAACGAACACCGGGGAGCTGTTTTTT. The whole variable domain, filled in from reference TRBV5-4 and TRBJ2-2, reads ETGVTQSPTHLIKTRGQQVTLRCSSQSGHNTVSWYQQALGQGPQFIFQYYREEENGRGNFPPRFSGLQFPNYSSELNVNALELDDSALYLCASSVSIPTNTGELFFGEGSRLTVL.

This clonotype was counted at least ten times. The gene calls are TRBV6-5 and TRBJ1-1, with D possibly TRBD1 on 6 matching bases. V dropped 4 bases and J dropped 3 bases, with 12 bases sitting between them. Germline-derived CDR1 and CDR2 are MNHEY and SVGAGI. CDR3 length equals 14 residues. CDR3 region: CASSSLRGDTEAFF. The CDR3 bases are TGTGCCAGCAGTTCCCTAAGGGGGGACACTGAAGCTTTCTTT.